This is a list of T cell receptor beta chains from one sample in a study of glioma-infiltrating T cells. TCRdb re-called the multiplex PCR reads with MiXCR, one entry per CDR3 protein. The sample has approximately 90,000 distinct CDR3 sequences, 20% to 25% seen once. Sequenced material: glioma tissue, nonneoplastic brain tissue, or PBMCs (not recorded which). The source is a human donor with low-grade glioma or glioblastoma, undergoing nonglioma brain surgery, or in good health (not recorded which). Both conserved end residues are part of each CDR3. D genes are given only for firm matches. The size entry is marked missing in some rows and otherwise reads once, few, many or a size class.

size: many; D: TRBD1; V: TRBV11-2; J: TRBJ1-6; DNA: TGTGCCAGCAGCTTAGTTCTGACAGGGTATTCACCCCTCCACTTT; CDR3: CASSLVLTGYSPLHF
size: many; D: TRBD1; V: TRBV20-1; J: TRBJ1-2; DNA: TGCAGTGCTAGAGATAGGCCCCAGGGGGGACGCGGCTACACCTTC; CDR3: CSARDRPQGGRGYTF
size: many; D: TRBD2; V: TRBV20-1; J: TRBJ2-1; DNA: TGCAGTGCTCGGACTAGCGGGGTCTATGAGCAGTTCTTC; CDR3: CSARTSGVYEQFF
size: NA; D: NA; V: TRBV6-6; J: TRBJ2-2; DNA: TGTGCCAGCAGTTATACTAGCCTAAACACCGGGGAGCTGTTTTTT; CDR3: CASSYTSLNTGELFF
size: many; D: NA; V: TRBV20-1; J: TRBJ2-7; DNA: TGCAGTGCTAGAGAAAGGTCGGGGCAGGCCTACGAGCAGTACTTC; CDR3: CSARERSGQAYEQYF
size: few; D: NA; V: TRBV5-1; J: TRBJ2-1; DNA: TGCGCCAGCAGCCCCAGGTATGGGAACGGTGAGCAGTTCTTC; CDR3: CASSPRYGNGEQFF
size: many; D: NA; V: TRBV2; J: TRBJ2-5; DNA: TGTGCCACCGCCCGGATGGTACAAGAGACCCAGTACTTC; CDR3: CATARMVQETQYF
size: many; D: NA; V: TRBV11-2; J: TRBJ2-3; DNA: TGTGCCAGCAGCTTAAACAGTCCAGATACGCAGTATTTT; CDR3: CASSLNSPDTQYF
size: few; D: NA; V: TRBV29-1; J: TRBJ2-5; DNA: TGCAGCGTCGGACACGTACAAGAGACCCAGTACTTC; CDR3: CSVGHVQETQYF
size: once; D: TRBD1; V: TRBV5-1; J: TRBJ2-1; DNA: TGCGCCAGCAGCTTGCAGACAGGGCTAACCTACAATGAGCAGTTCTTC; CDR3: CASSLQTGLTYNEQFF
size: NA; D: NA; V: TRBV19; J: TRBJ2-1; DNA: TGTGCCAGCCACGACAGGAACTACAATGAGCAGTTCTTC; CDR3: CASHDRNYNEQFF
size: NA; D: TRBD2; V: TRBV18; J: TRBJ2-1; DNA: TGTGCCAGCTCACCCCCAGCGGGGTGGAGCTCCTACAATGAGCAGTTCTTC; CDR3: CASSPPAGWSSYNEQFF
size: NA; D: NA; V: TRBV24-1; J: TRBJ1-1; DNA: TGTGCCACCAGTAACAGGGAAGACACTGAAGCTTTCTTT; CDR3: CATSNREDTEAFF
size: many; D: NA; V: TRBV20-1; J: TRBJ2-1; DNA: TGCAGTGCTCCCCAGGAGGGACAGAGTCTGCGTAATGAGCAGTTCTTC; CDR3: CSAPQEGQSLRNEQFF
size: many; D: TRBD1; V: TRBV6-6; J: TRBJ1-6; DNA: TGTGCCAGCAGTTACGAGGCCAGGGGGGCACCCCTCCACTTT; CDR3: CASSYEARGAPLHF
size: many; D: NA; V: TRBV6-5; J: TRBJ2-1; DNA: TGTGCCAGCAGTTACTCGAGGAACAATGAGCAGTTCTTC; CDR3: CASSYSRNNEQFF
size: many; D: TRBD2; V: TRBV24-1; J: TRBJ2-3; DNA: TGTGCCACCCCGGGGGCAGCGGGAGAGGATACGCAGTATTTT; CDR3: CATPGAAGEDTQYF
size: many; D: NA; V: TRBV2; J: TRBJ1-5; DNA: TGTGCCAGCAACGCGGTGAACCGTCAGCCCCAGCATTTT; CDR3: CASNAVNRQPQHF
size: few; D: TRBD2; V: TRBV9; J: TRBJ2-3; DNA: TGTGCCAGCAGCGTAGCGAGCGGGAGGGCCGGCACAGATACGCAGTATTTT; CDR3: CASSVASGRAGTDTQYF
size: many; D: NA; V: TRBV10-3; J: TRBJ2-3; DNA: TGTGCCACCATAGGTTTTGCAGATACGCAGTATTTT; CDR3: CATIGFADTQYF
size: many; D: TRBD2; V: TRBV7-9; J: TRBJ2-3; DNA: TGTGCCAGCAGCCCCCGTCGGCTAGCGGGGGTGTCAGATACGCAGTATTTT; CDR3: CASSPRRLAGVSDTQYF
size: NA; D: TRBD1; V: TRBV7-2; J: TRBJ1-1; DNA: TGTGCCAGCAGCTTAAGGTGTTGGCCAGGGGGCATGAACACTGAAGCTTTCTTT; CDR3: CASSLRCWPGGMNTEAFF
size: many; D: TRBD2; V: TRBV11-1; J: TRBJ2-7; DNA: TGTGCCAGCATGCTGACTAGCGGGGATTACGAGCAGTACTTC; CDR3: CASMLTSGDYEQYF
size: many; D: NA; V: TRBV18; J: TRBJ1-5; DNA: TGTGCCAGCTCACCGAGGCTTGCCGCTAATAGCAATCAGCCCCAGCATTTT; CDR3: CASSPRLAANSNQPQHF
size: NA; D: NA; V: TRBV20-1; J: TRBJ1-1; DNA: TGCAGTGCCAGCAGTCCCCGGGACCTGAACACTGAAGCTTTCTTT; CDR3: CSASSPRDLNTEAFF
size: NA; D: TRBD1; V: TRBV19; J: TRBJ1-5; DNA: TGTGCAAGTACCACGCTACTTCGGACAGGGGGAAGCAGTCAGCCCCAGCATTTT; CDR3: CASTTLLRTGGSSQPQHF
size: NA; D: TRBD2; V: TRBV3-1; J: TRBJ2-7; DNA: TGTGCCAGCAGCCAGGCTAGCGGGAACTACAACGAGCAGTACTTC; CDR3: CASSQASGNYNEQYF
size: many; D: TRBD1; V: TRBV20-1; J: TRBJ2-5; DNA: TGCAGTGCTAGAGTTCTAAGGACAGGGGGCGCGGAGACCCAGTACTTC; CDR3: CSARVLRTGGAETQYF
size: few; D: TRBD1; V: TRBV3-1; J: TRBJ1-5; DNA: TGTGCCAGCAGCCAAGATGAGACAGGGGTATGGCCCCAGCATTTT; CDR3: CASSQDETGVWPQHF
size: many; D: NA; V: TRBV2; J: TRBJ1-5; DNA: TGTGCCAGCAGCGCCCAGAGCAATCAGCCCCAGCATTTT; CDR3: CASSAQSNQPQHF
size: few; D: NA; V: TRBV7-2; J: TRBJ2-7; DNA: TGTGCCAGCAGCTTGGGACGGTTCCCTATTAACGAGCAGTACTTC; CDR3: CASSLGRFPINEQYF
size: NA; D: TRBD1; V: TRBV7-9; J: TRBJ1-1; DNA: TGTGCCAGCAGCCAAACCCGGACAGGGCGATACGCTTTCTTT; CDR3: CASSQTRTGRYAFF
size: NA; D: NA; V: TRBV19; J: TRBJ1-5; DNA: TGTGCCAGTAGTCCGACAGCTTATAGCAATCAGCCCCAGCATTTT; CDR3: CASSPTAYSNQPQHF
size: many; D: NA; V: TRBV7-2; J: TRBJ1-1; DNA: TGTGCCAGCAGCTTCGGAGTGAGGGCAGGCAGGAACACTGAAGCTTTCTTT; CDR3: CASSFGVRAGRNTEAFF
size: NA; D: NA; V: TRBV20-1; J: TRBJ2-3; DNA: TGCAGTGCTAGAGATCAGGAGGGGGAGACAGATACGCAGTATTTT; CDR3: CSARDQEGETDTQYF
size: many; D: NA; V: TRBV2; J: TRBJ2-1; DNA: TGTGCCAGCAGTTCCAGGGGCTCCTACAATGAGCAGTTCTTC; CDR3: CASSSRGSYNEQFF
size: many; D: TRBD2; V: TRBV4-1; J: TRBJ2-1; DNA: TGCGCCAGCAGCCAAGATACTAGCGGGAGGCACAATGAGCAGTTCTTC; CDR3: CASSQDTSGRHNEQFF
size: NA; D: NA; V: TRBV19; J: TRBJ1-1; DNA: TGTGCCAGTAGTCTCGGACACAAGAACACTGAAGCTTTCTTT; CDR3: CASSLGHKNTEAFF
size: many; D: NA; V: TRBV27; J: TRBJ2-5; DNA: TGTGCCAGCAGTTCTTGGACCAGACAAGAGACCCAGTACTTC; CDR3: CASSSWTRQETQYF
size: many; D: NA; V: TRBV6-6; J: TRBJ1-3; DNA: TGTGCCAGCAGTTACTATGAGGCAAACACCATATATTTT; CDR3: CASSYYEANTIYF
size: many; D: TRBD1; V: TRBV2; J: TRBJ1-5; DNA: TGTGCCAGCAAGAGACAGGGGAGCAATCAGCCCCAGCATTTT; CDR3: CASKRQGSNQPQHF
size: NA; D: TRBD1; V: TRBV6-1; J: TRBJ1-1; DNA: TGTGCCAGCAGTAGGACAGGGCAATCCTTAAGGAACACTGAAGCTTTCTTT; CDR3: CASSRTGQSLRNTEAFF
size: many; D: TRBD2; V: TRBV10-2; J: TRBJ2-7; DNA: TGCGCCAGCATCTCCGGGACTAGCGCCAGTTACGAGCAGTACTTC; CDR3: CASISGTSASYEQYF
size: many; D: NA; V: TRBV4-2; J: TRBJ1-5; DNA: TGTGCCAGCAGCCAACTAGAGGGACAGCCCCAGCATTTT; CDR3: CASSQLEGQPQHF
size: few; D: NA; V: TRBV11-2; J: TRBJ2-3; DNA: TGTGCCAGCAGCTTTAGGACCTGGACTGGGGCAGATACGCAGTATTTT; CDR3: CASSFRTWTGADTQYF
size: NA; D: NA; V: TRBV6-1; J: TRBJ2-7; DNA: TGTGCCAGCAGTGACGTGGATTACTCCTACGAGCGGTACTTC; CDR3: CASSDVDYSYERYF
size: many; D: NA; V: TRBV27; J: TRBJ2-7; DNA: TGTGCCAGCAGTCTCCGGGACGGCCCCTACGAGCAGTACTTC; CDR3: CASSLRDGPYEQYF
size: many; D: NA; V: TRBV6-2/TRBV6-3; J: TRBJ2-2; DNA: TGTGCCAGCAGTTTGACAGAGTCCGGGGAGCTGTTTTTT; CDR3: CASSLTESGELFF
size: many; D: NA; V: TRBV20-1; J: TRBJ1-1; DNA: TGCAGTGCTAGAGGGGGGGCAGACGCTGAAGCTTTCTTT; CDR3: CSARGGADAEAFF
size: NA; D: NA; V: TRBV3-1; J: TRBJ2-5; DNA: TGTGCCAGCAGTCTCCAAGGTATACAACAAGAGACCCAGTACTTC; CDR3: CASSLQGIQQETQYF
size: many; D: NA; V: TRBV15; J: TRBJ1-2; DNA: TGTGCCACCAGCAGAGATAAAGGGCCGGGGGGCTATGGCTACACCTTC; CDR3: CATSRDKGPGGYGYTF